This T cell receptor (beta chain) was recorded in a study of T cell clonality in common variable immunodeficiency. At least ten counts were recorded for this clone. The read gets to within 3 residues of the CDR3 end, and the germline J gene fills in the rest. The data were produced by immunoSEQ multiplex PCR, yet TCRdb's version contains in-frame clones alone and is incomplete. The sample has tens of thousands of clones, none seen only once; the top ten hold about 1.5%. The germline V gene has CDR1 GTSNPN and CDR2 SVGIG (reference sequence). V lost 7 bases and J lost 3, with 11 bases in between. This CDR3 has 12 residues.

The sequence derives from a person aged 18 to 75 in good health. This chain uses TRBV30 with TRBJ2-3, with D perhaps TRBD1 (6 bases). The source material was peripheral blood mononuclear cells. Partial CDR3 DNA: TGTGCCTTGGACAGTTCTACAGATACG. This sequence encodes CALDSSTDT. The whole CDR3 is CALDSSTDTQYF.